This T cell receptor (beta chain) was retrieved from a study of cytomegalovirus exposure and HLA in healthy donors. As for the study in general: Ancestry clustering placed about four fifths of approximately 370 genotyped donors in the Caucasian-associated cluster.

This PCR relied on a set of 60 Vbeta primers and 13 Jbeta primers. Authors' data handling: In a later analysis, of 70 million to 85 million unique beta chains, around 11 million appeared in at least two donors. Repertoires were generated with immunoSEQ multiplex PCR, while TCRdb's copy carries only in-frame clones and drops some. V and J calls and clone size are given by that table; D and trimming were obtained from the DNA. Counted here are 300,000 or so clones, approximately 84% occurring once; the ten biggest clones make up roughly 2%. V lost 2 bases to trimming and J lost 4 bases, with 6 bases between them. The CDR3 contains 13 residues. Germline V CDR1 and CDR2: ENHRY, SYGVKD.

Sequenced: PBMCs. The chain recombines TRBV10-3 with TRBJ1-5, with no clear D. This sequence originates from a woman in her 40s in good health and CMV-seropositive. The CDR3 nucleotides are TGTGCCATCAGTGAGGCAGCGAATCAGCCCCAGCATTTT. It yields the protein CAISEAANQPQHF.